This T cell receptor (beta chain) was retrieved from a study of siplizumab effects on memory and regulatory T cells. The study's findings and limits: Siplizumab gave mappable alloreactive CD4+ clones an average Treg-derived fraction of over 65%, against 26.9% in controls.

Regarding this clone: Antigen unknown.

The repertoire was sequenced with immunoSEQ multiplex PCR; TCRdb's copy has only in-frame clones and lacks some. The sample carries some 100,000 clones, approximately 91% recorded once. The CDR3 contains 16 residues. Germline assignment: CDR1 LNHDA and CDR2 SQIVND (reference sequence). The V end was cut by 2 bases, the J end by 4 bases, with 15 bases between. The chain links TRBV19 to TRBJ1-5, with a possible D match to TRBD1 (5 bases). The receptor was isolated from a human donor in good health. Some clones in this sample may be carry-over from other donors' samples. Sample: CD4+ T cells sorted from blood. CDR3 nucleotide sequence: TGTGCCAGTAGTATATCCCCAGGGTGGACAAATCAGCCCCAGCATTTT. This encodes CASSISPGWTNQPQHF. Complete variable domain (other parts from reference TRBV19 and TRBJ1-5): DGGITQSPKYLFRKEGQNVTLSCEQNLNHDAMYWYRQDPGQGLRLIYYSQIVNDFQKGDIAEGYSVSREKKESFPLTVTSAQKNPTAFYLCASSISPGWTNQPQHFGDGTRLSIL.